The 27 T cell receptor beta chains presented below share a single source sample, sequenced in a study of CXCR3-negative and CXCR3-positive naive CD8 T cells. Overall study results and limits: Naive cells positive for CXCR3 carried more hydrophobic TRB CDR3s than CXCR3-negative ones.

Their recognized antigens are unknown. The authors made the TRB cDNA libraries by 5' RACE using UMI labels. TCRdb reanalyzed the 5' RACE reads and collapses them to one entry per CDR3 protein, without DNA. This sample's table has a few thousand distinct CDR3 sequences. Sequencing used naive CXCR3+ CD8+ T cells from blood. The subset denotes: CD45RO-CCR7+CD27+CD95- naive CD8+ T cells expressing CXCR3 (TNR3+). The receptors were gathered from a human donor in good health. Some clones in this sample may be carry-over from other donors' samples.

The chain is built from TRBV19 and TRBJ1-5. This CDR3 has 14 residues. The germline gives CDR1 LNHDA, CDR2 SQIVND (reference sequence). CDR3 protein: CASSILAGNQPQHF.

This sequence joins TRBV12-3 or TRBV12-4 and TRBJ1-1. CDR3 length: 19 amino acids. CDR3 protein: CASSLVSAGPEIPNTEAFF.

By frequency, this clonotype is large. The chain links TRBV25-1 to TRBJ1-2. This CDR3 has 17 residues. CDR1 is MGHDK and CDR2 is SYGVNS in the germline V gene. The CDR3 region is CASSHNERRPAGYGYTF.

The chain employs TRBV4-1 and TRBJ1-2. This CDR3 region has 13 residues. Per the germline V gene, CDR1 is MGHRA and CDR2 is YSYEKL. The CDR3: CASSQENRPGYTF.

This clonotype counts as medium-sized by frequency. The chain employs TRBV13 and TRBJ1-5; TCRdb selects TRBD1, and the lack of DNA leaves this call unchecked. The CDR3 has 13 amino acids. Germline lookup yields CDR1 PRHDT and CDR2 FYEKMQ (reference sequence). CDR3: CASSSRGNQPQHF.

The chain recombines TRBV5-6 with TRBJ2-3; the D call from TCRdb, TRBD2, cannot be confirmed without DNA. The CDR3 extends over 13 amino acids. Germline V gene data show CDR1 as SGHDT and CDR2 as YYEEEE. The CDR3 sequence is CASTAISRDTQYF.

The chain recombines TRBV6-2 or TRBV6-3 with TRBJ2-4. This CDR3 has 13 amino acids. From germline, CDR1 is MNHEY and CDR2 SVGEGT. The CDR3 is CASSQDDTNIQYF.

This clonotype is labeled medium-sized based on frequency. The chain links TRBV20-1 to TRBJ1-1. This CDR3 comprises 13 residues. CDR1 DFQATT and CDR2 SNEGSKA come from the germline V gene (reference sequence). The CDR3 region is CSAREGGGTEAFF.

J is TRBJ1-1 and V is TRBV21-1; TCRdb reports TRBD1, a call that lacks DNA to check it against. TRBV21-1 is a pseudogene segment. The CDR3 has 16 amino acids. Here the CDR3 reads CASSKARGQEGTEAFF.

By frequency, this clonotype registers medium-sized. This rearrangement joins TRBV29-1 to TRBJ2-7; with no DNA, the TCRdb D assignment of TRBD1 cannot be verified. This CDR3 contains 14 residues. Germline V lookup: CDR1 SQVTM, CDR2 ANQGSEA. The CDR3 region is CSVSTGDPREEQYF.

The chain is built from TRBV5-1 and TRBJ2-1; absent DNA, TCRdb's TRBD1 call cannot be checked. The CDR3 covers 16 residues. Germline CDR1 and CDR2: SGHRS and YFSETQ. This CDR3 is CASSLDPRGPVNEQFF.

The V and J genes are TRBV6-5 and TRBJ2-1; the TCRdb call, TRBD1, lacks DNA for checking. Germline-derived CDR1 and CDR2 are MNHEY and SVGAGI. The CDR3 spans 12 residues. The CDR3 spells CASSSGGNEQFF.

The gene calls are TRBV6-5 and TRBJ1-1. Germline-derived CDR1 and CDR2 are MNHEY and SVGAGI. The CDR3 is made up of 19 amino acids. CDR3 in amino acids: CASSYPNYTAGSLNTEAFF.

This clonotype registers medium-sized (0.01 to 0.1%) by frequency. The chain employs TRBV29-1 and TRBJ2-7; TCRdb lists TRBD1, though no DNA is available to test this call. There are 12 residues in the CDR3. Germline V CDR1 and CDR2: SQVTM, ANQGSEA. This chain's CDR3 is CSVGQGAYEQYF.

The gene calls are TRBV12-3 or TRBV12-4 and TRBJ2-7; TCRdb's assignment of TRBD1 cannot be checked, as there is no DNA. This CDR3 spans 13 amino acids. CDR3 loop: CASRGDRTYEQYF.

The V call is TRBV12-3 or TRBV12-4, the J call TRBJ2-4; the D gene TCRdb calls, TRBD1, cannot be checked with no DNA. The CDR3 contains 12 residues. The CDR3 loop is CASSYPGNIQYF.

The chain uses TRBV29-1 and TRBJ1-1. The CDR3 has 12 residues. Germline lookup yields CDR1 SQVTM and CDR2 ANQGSEA. This CDR3 is CSVEVGSTEAFF.

This clonotype registers medium-sized by frequency. This chain uses TRBV3-1 with TRBJ2-5; TCRdb names TRBD1, which stays unverified in the absence of DNA. CDR1 is LGHDT and CDR2 is YNNKEL in the germline V gene (reference sequence). The length of the CDR3 is 14 residues. CDR3: CASSPEGQGETQYF.

Measured by frequency, this clonotype is medium-sized. The chain employs TRBV12-5 and TRBJ2-5; the D gene TCRdb calls, TRBD2, cannot be checked with no DNA. The CDR3 has 14 residues. Looked up from germline, CDR1 is LGHNT and CDR2 is FRNRAP. This CDR3 is CASGGSGGASTQYF.

The chain has TRBV29-1 and TRBJ2-7; no DNA is available, so the TRBD1 call from TCRdb remains unchecked. Germline CDR1 and CDR2: SQVTM and ANQGSEA. The CDR3 loop spans 13 amino acids. The CDR3 is CSVGGQDTYEQYF.

This chain's CDR3 is CASSPRGKYTGELFF. The chain combines TRBV18 with TRBJ2-2. The V gene's germline CDR1 is KGHSH and CDR2 LQKENI. CDR3 size: 15 residues. The whole variable domain, remainder taken from reference TRBV18 and TRBJ2-2, is NAGVMQNPRHLVRRRGQEARLRCSPMKGHSHVYWYRQLPEEGLKFMVYLQKENIIDESGMPKERFSAEFPKEGPSILRIQQVVRGDSAAYFCASSPRGKYTGELFFGEGSRLTVL.

This rearrangement joins TRBV7-6 to TRBJ2-1; TCRdb's D call of TRBD1 is untestable without DNA. Looked up from germline, CDR1 is SGHVS and CDR2 is FNYEAQ. This CDR3 is built from 12 residues. CDR3 sequence: CASSLAAPEQFF.

The chain couples TRBV29-1 to TRBJ1-2. The CDR3 has 12 amino acids. CDR1 and CDR2 (germline): SQVTM, ANQGSEA. CDR3 in amino acids: CSVEARAPGYTF.

The CDR3 region is CSADSYNEQFF. The chain links TRBV29-1 to TRBJ2-1; lacking DNA, the TRBD1 call made by TCRdb goes unchecked. The germline gives CDR1 SQVTM, CDR2 ANQGSEA. This CDR3 is 11 amino acids long.

The gene calls are TRBV18 and TRBJ2-3; absent DNA, TCRdb's TRBD1 call cannot be checked. The CDR3 runs to 15 residues. Germline V gives CDR1 KGHSH, CDR2 LQKENI. The CDR3 protein is CASSPGTYSTDTQYF.

The rearrangement uses TRBV5-1 and TRBJ1-1; the TRBD1 assignment by TCRdb is unverifiable without DNA. Germline CDR1 reads SGHRS; CDR2 reads YFSETQ. This CDR3 has 15 amino acids. CDR3 in amino acids: CASSLGTGPNTEAFF.

This clonotype is labeled medium-sized based on frequency. The rearrangement joins TRBV28 to TRBJ2-1; TCRdb proposes TRBD2, but this gene call is untestable without DNA. The CDR3 is 19 amino acids. Germline CDR1 reads MDHEN; CDR2 reads SYDVKM. This CDR3 reads CARNHETSGRARTYNEQFF.